This T cell receptor beta chain comes out of a study of regulatory T cells in long-lasting Graves disease. Time point defined: persistent/refractory GD, antithyroid drugs over 5 years with positive TRAb. Construction of the TCR library relied on RNA isolated from PBMCs. In this cohort, patients came from an endocrinology department located in Xi'an, China. Arm-PCR with iRepertoire HTBI primers amplified the CDR3 regions for these TCR beta libraries. TCRdb re-called the multiplex PCR reads through MiXCR, storing one row per CDR3 protein. Here the sample spans about 470,000 distinct CDR3 sequences, less than 25% being singletons. Germline values: CDR1 DFQATT, CDR2 SNEGSKA (reference sequence). The CDR3 loop spans 16 amino acids. Trimming removed 0 bases from V and 6 bases from J, with 18 bases in between.

The sequencing used peripheral blood mononuclear cells (PBMCs), collected when the disease was refractory, from a patient treated with antithyroid drugs. The origin of this receptor is a female donor with Graves disease. The V call is TRBV20-1, the J call TRBJ2-1, with D perhaps TRBD2 (6 bases). CDR3 sequence: CSARDEDGSFGNEQFF. The CDR3 DNA follows: TGCAGTGCTAGAGATGAGGACGGGAGTTTTGGCAATGAGCAGTTCTTC.